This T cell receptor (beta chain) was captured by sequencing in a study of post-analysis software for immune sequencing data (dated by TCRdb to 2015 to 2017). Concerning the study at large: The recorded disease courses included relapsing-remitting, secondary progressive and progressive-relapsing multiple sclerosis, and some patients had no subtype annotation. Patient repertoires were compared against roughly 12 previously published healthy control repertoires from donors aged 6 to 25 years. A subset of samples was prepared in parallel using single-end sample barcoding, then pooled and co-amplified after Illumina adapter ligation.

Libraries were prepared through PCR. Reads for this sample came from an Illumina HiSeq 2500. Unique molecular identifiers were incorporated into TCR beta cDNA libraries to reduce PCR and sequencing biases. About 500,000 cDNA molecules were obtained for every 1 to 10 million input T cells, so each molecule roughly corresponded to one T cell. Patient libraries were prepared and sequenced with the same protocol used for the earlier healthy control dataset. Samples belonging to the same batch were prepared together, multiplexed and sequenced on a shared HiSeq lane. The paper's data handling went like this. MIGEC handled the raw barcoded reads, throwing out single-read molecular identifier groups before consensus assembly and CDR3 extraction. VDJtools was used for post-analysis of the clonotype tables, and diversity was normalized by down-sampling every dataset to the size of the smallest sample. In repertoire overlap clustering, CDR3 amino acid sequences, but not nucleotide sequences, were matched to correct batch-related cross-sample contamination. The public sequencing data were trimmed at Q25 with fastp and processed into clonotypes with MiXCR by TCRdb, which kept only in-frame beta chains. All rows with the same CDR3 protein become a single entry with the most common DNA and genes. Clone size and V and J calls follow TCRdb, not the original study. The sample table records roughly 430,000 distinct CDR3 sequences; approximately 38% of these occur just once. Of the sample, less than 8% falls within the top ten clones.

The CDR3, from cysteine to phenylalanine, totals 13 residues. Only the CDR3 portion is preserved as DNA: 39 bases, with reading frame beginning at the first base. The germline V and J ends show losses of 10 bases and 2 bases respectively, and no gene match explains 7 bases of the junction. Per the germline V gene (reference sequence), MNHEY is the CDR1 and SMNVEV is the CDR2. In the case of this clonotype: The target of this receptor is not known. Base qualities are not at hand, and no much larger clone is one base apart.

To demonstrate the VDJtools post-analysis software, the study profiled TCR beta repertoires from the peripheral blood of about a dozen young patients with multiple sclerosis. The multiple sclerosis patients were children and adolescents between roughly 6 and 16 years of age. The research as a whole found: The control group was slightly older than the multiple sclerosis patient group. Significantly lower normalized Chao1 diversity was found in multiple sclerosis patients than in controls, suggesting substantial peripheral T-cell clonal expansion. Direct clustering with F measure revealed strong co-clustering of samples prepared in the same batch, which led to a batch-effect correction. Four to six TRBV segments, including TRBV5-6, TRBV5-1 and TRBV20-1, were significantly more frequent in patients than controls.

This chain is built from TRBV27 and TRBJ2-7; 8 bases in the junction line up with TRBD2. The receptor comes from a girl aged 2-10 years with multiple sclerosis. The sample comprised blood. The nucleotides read TGTGCCACCCTACGGGAGGGTACCTACGAGCAGTACTTC. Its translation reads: CATLREGTYEQYF.